This T cell receptor beta chain was sequenced during a study of early T cells in non-severe SARS-CoV-2 infection. Study-level information: Bulk RNA taken from unsorted whole blood was sequenced, leaving chains unpaired.

Trimming pared 5 bases from V and 7 bases from J, leaving 24 bases between. The CDR3 totals 17 residues. Germline lookup yields CDR1 LGHDT and CDR2 YNNKEL (reference sequence). At least ten counts were recorded for this clonotype. The antigen remains unidentified. Study findings and constraints: A preference for anti-spike CD8 responses marked VDJdb matching, which missed private and CD4 specificities.

The protocol attached unique molecular identifiers to individual cDNA molecules. TCRdb itself ran the 5' RACE reads through MiXCR, one entry per CDR3 protein. The table includes tens of thousands of distinct CDR3 sequences, roughly 7% detected once. The specimen was whole blood. The chain links TRBV3-1 to TRBJ2-4; TRBD1 might be the D (6 bases). The sequence came from an adult who was a healthcare worker with PCR-confirmed SARS-CoV-2 infection or an uninfected control (not recorded which). The CDR3 sequence is CASSGQFEGVLWNIQYF. The CDR3 DNA reads as TGTGCCAGCAGCGGGCAATTTGAGGGGGTGTTGTGGAACATTCAGTACTTC.